Presented here are 21 T cell receptor beta chains from one specimen sequenced in a study of blood T cell repertoires in COVID-19. Produced via immunoSEQ multiplex PCR; TCRdb's table is partial and in-frame only. Altogether more than 250,000 clones are present, approximately 90% being singletons, with the ten largest covering around 3.6%. The sequenced material came from peripheral blood. The receptors here all came from a man between 18 and 29 years old with active or convalescent COVID-19.

The V call is TRBV12-2, the J call TRBJ2-5; the table's TRBD2 call for D was not verified on the DNA. TRBV12-2 is annotated as a pseudogene. The CDR3 is 16 residues long. This chain's CDR3 is CASRSPPTGTKETQYF. The CDR3 DNA reads as TGTGCAAGTCGCTCCCCCCCCACCGGGACTAAAGAGACCCAGTACTTC.

This clone was seen just once. The V gene is TRBV6-1, the J gene TRBJ1-4, with 7 bases aligning to TRBD1. The CDR3 sequence is 15 residues long. V was pared by 2 bases and J by 6 bases, with 6 bases of the junction left unmatched. Germline V gene data show CDR1 as MNHNS and CDR2 as SASEGT. Here the CDR3 DNA reads TGTGCCAGCAGTGAATATGTAACAGGGGATGAAAAACTGTTTTTT. This gives the protein CASSEYVTGDEKLFF.

The V call is TRBV4-1, the J call TRBJ1-2, with 7 bases matching TRBD1. J lost 3 bases, V lost 0 bases, and 4 bases had no gene match. Germline CDR1 is MGHRA and CDR2 is YSYEKL. This CDR3 comprises 15 residues. CDR3 sequence: CASSQDGRGDYGYTF. The CDR3 DNA is TGCGCCAGCAGCCAAGACGGCAGGGGGGACTATGGCTACACCTTC.

The chain joins TRBV7-9 to TRBJ2-5, with 8 positions matching TRBD2. The CDR3 totals 14 residues. Germline-derived CDR1 and CDR2 are SEHNR and FQNEAQ (reference sequence). The junction had 2 bases not matched to a gene; V was cut back by 5 bases and J by 0 bases. CDR3: CASSRGGNQETQYF. CDR3 bases: TGTGCCAGCAGCCGGGGGGGTAACCAAGAGACCCAGTACTTC.

The chain links TRBV7-8 to TRBJ2-2, with 7 bases lining up with TRBD2. This CDR3 spans 14 amino acids. The V and J ends lost 10 bases and 4 bases, in that order; junction bases with no gene match: 9. CDR1 and CDR2 from the germline V gene are SGHVS and FQNEAQ. This CDR3 reads CAIRLAGATGELFF. For the CDR3, the DNA is TGTGCCATCCGATTAGCGGGCGCCACCGGGGAGCTGTTTTTT.

The chain uses TRBV27 and TRBJ1-6, with D perhaps TRBD1 (5 bases). The germline V gene has CDR1 MNHEY and CDR2 SMNVEV (reference sequence). The V end lost 2 bases, the J end lost 9 bases, and 14 bases lay between the germline ends. The CDR3 totals 15 residues. CDR3: CASSLTQGGISPLHF. DNA of the CDR3: TGTGCCAGCAGTTTAACCCAGGGCGGGATTTCACCCCTCCACTTT.

The genes are TRBV19 and TRBJ2-7; 7 bases are shared with TRBD2. V lost 7 bases, J lost 3 bases, and 12 bases stayed unmatched. CDR3 size: 15 residues. Germline V gene lookup returns CDR1 LNHDA and CDR2 SQIVND (reference sequence). In nucleotides, the CDR3 is TGTGCCAGTACCACGACGGAGCGGGGTTACTACGAGCAGTACTTC. Encoded protein: CASTTTERGYYEQYF.

This clone was recorded once. The V call is TRBV5-1, the J call TRBJ1-3; 9 nucleotides line up with TRBD1. J gave up 0 bases and V 4 bases, and 2 bases lay outside the gene matches. The CDR3 consists of 15 residues. Germline values: CDR1 SGHRS, CDR2 YFSETQ. CDR3 loop: CASSAQGASGNTIYF. Here the CDR3 DNA reads TGCGCCAGCAGCGCACAGGGGGCCTCTGGAAACACCATATATTTT.

The chain employs TRBV9 and TRBJ1-2, with 11 bases that match TRBD1. CDR3 length equals 15 residues. CDR1 and CDR2 (germline): SGDLS, YYNGEE. V dropped 6 bases and J dropped 5; count of bases not matched to a gene: 9. The CDR3 here is CASTVGGQGAYGYTF. DNA for the CDR3: TGTGCCAGCACGGTTGGCGGACAGGGGGCTTATGGCTACACCTTC.

This clone was seen ten or more times. V usage is TRBV21-1 and J usage is TRBJ2-7; the listed D gene, TRBD1, was not tested against the DNA. TRBV21-1 is a recognized pseudogene. This CDR3 has 15 amino acids. The CDR3: CASSKILGQAYEQYF. The CDR3, as DNA: TGTGCCAGCAGCAAAATTTTGGGACAGGCCTACGAGCAGTACTTC.

The rearrangement uses TRBV5-1 and TRBJ2-1; 12 bases align to TRBD2. Germline V gene data show CDR1 as SGHRS and CDR2 as YFSETQ. CDR3 length equals 16 residues. The J segment lost 5 bases and the V segment lost 4 bases, leaving 7 bases of the junction unmatched. The CDR3 loop reads CASSLHPSGGDNEQFF. CDR3 DNA: TGCGCCAGCAGCCTTCATCCTAGCGGGGGGGACAATGAGCAGTTCTTC.

CDR3 DNA: TGTGCCAGCAGGGGCCGGGACAGTTACACCGGGGAGCTGTTTTTT. Its translation is CASRGRDSYTGELFF. V and J are TRBV6-5 and TRBJ2-2; 7 nucleotides match TRBD1. Germline values: CDR1 MNHEY, CDR2 SVGAGI. This CDR3 has 15 residues. J gave up 3 bases and V 6 bases, and 7 bases lay outside the gene matches.

The chain recombines TRBV24-1 with TRBJ2-3; a weak D match, TRBD2 (6 bases). CDR3 length: 15 residues. V lost 5 bases, J lost 5 bases, and 16 bases lay in between. Germline V gives CDR1 KGHDR, CDR2 SFDVKD. The CDR3 loop is CATSGGPRDLDTQYF. For the CDR3, the DNA is TGTGCCACCAGTGGAGGACCGCGGGACTTAGATACGCAGTATTTT.

This sequence joins TRBV7-3 and TRBJ2-7, with 8 bases identical to TRBD2. V gave up 1 base and J gave up 3 bases; unmatched junction bases: 5. The CDR3 has 15 residues. Germline loops: CDR1 SGHTA, CDR2 FQGTGA. CDR3 in amino acids: CASSLNSGSLYEQYF. The CDR3 bases are TGTGCCAGCAGCTTAAACAGCGGGAGCCTCTACGAGCAGTACTTC.

The rearrangement uses TRBV5-4 and TRBJ1-2; D may be TRBD1 (6 bases). Germline-derived CDR1 and CDR2 are SGHNT and YYREEE (reference sequence). The CDR3 loop spans 14 amino acids. The V gene lost 3 bases and the J gene lost 1 base, with 10 bases spanning the gap. The CDR3 DNA follows: TGTGCCAGCAGCTCCTGGACAGTTAACTATGGCTACACCTTC. It yields the protein CASSSWTVNYGYTF.

The chain employs TRBV7-6 and TRBJ1-4; TRBD1 aligns across 8 bases. The V gene end was trimmed by 5 bases and the J gene end by 8 bases; junction bases not matched to a gene: 7. The CDR3 consists of 14 residues. The V gene's germline CDR1 is SGHVS and CDR2 FNYEAQ. This chain's CDR3 is CASSPPGQGEKLFF. CDR3 sequence (DNA): TGTGCCAGCAGCCCCCCCGGACAGGGAGAAAAACTGTTTTTT.

The chain has TRBV18 and TRBJ2-2, with no clear D. This CDR3 spans 13 amino acids. The V and J ends lost 4 bases and 8 bases respectively, with 11 bases between them. Germline CDR1 is KGHSH and CDR2 is LQKENI. The CDR3 nucleotides read TGTGCCAGCTCACAGGAGATCGGGGGGGAGCTGTTTTTT. Protein product: CASSQEIGGELFF.

This chain joins TRBV19 and TRBJ1-2, with TRBD1 as a possible D gene (6 bases). Germline values: CDR1 LNHDA, CDR2 SQIVND (reference sequence). V gave up 6 bases and J gave up 6 bases, with 17 bases separating them. This CDR3 has 14 residues. For the CDR3, the DNA is TGTGCCAGTAGGCCTGAGGGGGGGTTTAATGGCTACACCTTC. Protein: CASRPEGGFNGYTF.

V and J are TRBV19 and TRBJ1-5; D remains unclear. The CDR3 extends over 14 amino acids. Germline V gene data show CDR1 as LNHDA and CDR2 as SQIVND (reference sequence). Between the trimmed V and J ends, which lost 6 bases and 5 bases, there was a span of 14 bases. CDR3 loop: CASSANGRDQPQHF. The CDR3 nucleotides read TGTGCCAGTAGCGCGAACGGGAGGGATCAGCCCCAGCATTTT.

This chain's CDR3 is CASSSSRGGTDTQYF. CDR3 bases: TGTGCCAGCAGTTCGTCACGGGGGGGCACAGATACGCAGTATTTT. The chain couples TRBV28 to TRBJ2-3, with TRBD2 matching 7 bases. This CDR3 spans 15 amino acids. The V segment lost 4 bases and the J segment 1 base; nucleotides outside the gene matches: 5. From germline, CDR1 is MDHEN and CDR2 SYDVKM. The complete variable domain, with remaining parts taken from reference TRBV28 and TRBJ2-3, reads DVKVTQSSRYLVKRTGEKVFLECVQDMDHENMFWYRQDPGLGLRLIYFSYDVKMKEKGDIPEGYSVSREKKERFSLILESASTNQTSMYLCASSSSRGGTDTQYFGPGTRLTVL.

The V call is TRBV6-5, the J call TRBJ1-6; D call uncertain. Germline lookup yields CDR1 MNHEY and CDR2 SVGAGI. There are 13 residues in the CDR3. V shed 2 bases and J shed 9 bases, with 8 bases lying between them. CDR3 sequence: CASSYRRPSPLHF. The DNA of the CDR3 is TGTGCCAGCAGTTACCGGAGGCCTTCACCCCTCCACTTT.